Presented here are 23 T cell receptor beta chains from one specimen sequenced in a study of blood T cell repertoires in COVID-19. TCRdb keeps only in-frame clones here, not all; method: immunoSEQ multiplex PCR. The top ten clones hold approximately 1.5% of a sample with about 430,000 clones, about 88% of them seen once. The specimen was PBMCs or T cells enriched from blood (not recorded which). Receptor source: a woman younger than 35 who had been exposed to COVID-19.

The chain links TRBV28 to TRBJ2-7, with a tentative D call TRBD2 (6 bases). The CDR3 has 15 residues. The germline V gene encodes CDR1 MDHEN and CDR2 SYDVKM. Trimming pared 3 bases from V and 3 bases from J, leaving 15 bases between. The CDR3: CASSFQSGGNYEQYF. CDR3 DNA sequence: TGTGCCAGCAGTTTTCAGAGCGGAGGGAACTACGAGCAGTACTTC.

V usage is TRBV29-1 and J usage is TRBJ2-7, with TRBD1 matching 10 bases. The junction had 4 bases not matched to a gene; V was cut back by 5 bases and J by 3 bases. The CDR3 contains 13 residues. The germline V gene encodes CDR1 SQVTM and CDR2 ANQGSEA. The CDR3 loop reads CSVSGQGLYEQYF. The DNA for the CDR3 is TGCAGCGTTTCGGGACAGGGGCTCTACGAGCAGTACTTC.

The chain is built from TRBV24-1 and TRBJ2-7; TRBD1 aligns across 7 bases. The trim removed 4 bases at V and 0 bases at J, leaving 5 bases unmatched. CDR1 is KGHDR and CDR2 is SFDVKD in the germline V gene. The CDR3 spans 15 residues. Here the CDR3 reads CATSDSTGPSYEQYF. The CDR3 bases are TGTGCCACCAGTGACTCGACAGGGCCCTCCTACGAGCAGTACTTC.

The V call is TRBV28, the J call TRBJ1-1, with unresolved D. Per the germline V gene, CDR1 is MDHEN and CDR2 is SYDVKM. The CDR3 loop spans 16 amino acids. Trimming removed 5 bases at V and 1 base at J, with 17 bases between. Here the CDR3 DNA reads TGTGCCAGCAGTCAAGCGGGGTTCAACGGGAACACTGAAGCTTTCTTT. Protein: CASSQAGFNGNTEAFF.

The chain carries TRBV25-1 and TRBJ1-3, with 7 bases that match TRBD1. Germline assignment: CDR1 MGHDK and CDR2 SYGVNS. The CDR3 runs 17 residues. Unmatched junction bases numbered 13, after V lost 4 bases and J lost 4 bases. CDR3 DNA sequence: TGTGCCAGCAGTGGAAACAGGGGTCGGCTATGGGGAAACACCATATATTTT. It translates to CASSGNRGRLWGNTIYF.

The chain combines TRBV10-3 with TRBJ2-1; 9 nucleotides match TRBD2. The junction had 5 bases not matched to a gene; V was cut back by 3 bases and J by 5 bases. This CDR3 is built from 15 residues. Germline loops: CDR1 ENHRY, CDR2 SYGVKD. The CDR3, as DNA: TGTGCCATCAGTGAAGGAGTAGCGGGGGACAATGAGCAGTTCTTC. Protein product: CAISEGVAGDNEQFF.

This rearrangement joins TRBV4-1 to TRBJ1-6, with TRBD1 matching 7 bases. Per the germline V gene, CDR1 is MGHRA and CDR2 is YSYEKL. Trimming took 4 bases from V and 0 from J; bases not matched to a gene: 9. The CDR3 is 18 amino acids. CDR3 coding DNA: TGCGCCAGCAGCCCTGAGGGACAGAGACTCTCCTATAATTCACCCCTCCACTTT. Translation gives CASSPEGQRLSYNSPLHF.

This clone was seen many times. CDR3 bases: TGTGCCAGCTTCTCAGGGACAGGGATTGGCGAGCAGTACTTC. Translation: CASFSGTGIGEQYF. This chain uses TRBV7-9 with TRBJ2-7; 9 bases align to TRBD1. The CDR3 runs to 14 residues. The germline V gene encodes CDR1 SEHNR and CDR2 FQNEAQ (reference sequence). Trimming took 8 bases from V and 6 from J; bases not matched to a gene: 11.

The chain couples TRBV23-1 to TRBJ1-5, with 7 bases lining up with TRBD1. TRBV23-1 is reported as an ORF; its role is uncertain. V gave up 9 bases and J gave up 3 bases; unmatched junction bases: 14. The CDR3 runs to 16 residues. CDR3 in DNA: TGCGCCAGGGGTCGAAGGACAGGCCTTATCAATCAGCCCCAGCATTTT. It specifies CARGRRTGLINQPQHF.

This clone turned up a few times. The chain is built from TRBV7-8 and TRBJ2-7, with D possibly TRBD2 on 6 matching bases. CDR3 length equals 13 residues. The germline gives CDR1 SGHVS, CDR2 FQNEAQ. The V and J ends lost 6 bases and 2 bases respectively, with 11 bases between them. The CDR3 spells CASSIREAYEQYF. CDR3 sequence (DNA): TGTGCCAGCAGTATAAGGGAGGCCTACGAGCAGTACTTC.

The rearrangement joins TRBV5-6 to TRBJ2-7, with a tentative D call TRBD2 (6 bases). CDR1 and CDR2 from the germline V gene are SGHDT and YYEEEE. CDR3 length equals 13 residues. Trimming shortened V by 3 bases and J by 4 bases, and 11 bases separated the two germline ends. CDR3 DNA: TGTGCCAGCAGCTATGGACTATCTTACGAGCAGTACTTC. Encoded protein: CASSYGLSYEQYF.

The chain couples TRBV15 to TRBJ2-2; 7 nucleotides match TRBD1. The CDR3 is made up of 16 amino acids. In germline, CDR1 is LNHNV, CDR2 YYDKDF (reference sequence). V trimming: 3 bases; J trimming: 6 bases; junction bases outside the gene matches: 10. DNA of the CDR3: TGTGCCACCAGCAGGGGGACCTCCCAGGGGGCCGGGGAGCTGTTTTTT. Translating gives CATSRGTSQGAGELFF.

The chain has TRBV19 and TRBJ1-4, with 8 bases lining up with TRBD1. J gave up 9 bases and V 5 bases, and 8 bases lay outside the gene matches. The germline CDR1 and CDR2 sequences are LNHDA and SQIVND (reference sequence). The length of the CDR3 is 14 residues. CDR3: CASSARDRPKKLFF. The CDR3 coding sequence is TGTGCCAGTAGTGCCCGGGACAGGCCTAAAAAACTGTTTTTT. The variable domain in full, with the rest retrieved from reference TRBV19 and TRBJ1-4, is DGGITQSPKYLFRKEGQNVTLSCEQNLNHDAMYWYRQDPGQGLRLIYYSQIVNDFQKGDIAEGYSVSREKKESFPLTVTSAQKNPTAFYLCASSARDRPKKLFFGSGTQLSVL.

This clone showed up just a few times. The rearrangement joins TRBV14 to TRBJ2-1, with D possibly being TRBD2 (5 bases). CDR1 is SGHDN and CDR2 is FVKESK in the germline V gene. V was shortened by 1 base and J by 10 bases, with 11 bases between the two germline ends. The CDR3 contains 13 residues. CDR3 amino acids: CASSQGSGREQFF. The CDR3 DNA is TGTGCCAGCAGCCAAGGGAGCGGTAGGGAGCAGTTCTTC.

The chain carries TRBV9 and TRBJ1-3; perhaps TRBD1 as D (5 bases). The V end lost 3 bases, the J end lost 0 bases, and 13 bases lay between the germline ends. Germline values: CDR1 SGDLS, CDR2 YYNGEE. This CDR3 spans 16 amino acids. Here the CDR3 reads CASSARGLFSGNTIYF. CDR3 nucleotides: TGTGCCAGCAGCGCCCGGGGACTGTTCTCTGGAAACACCATATATTTT.

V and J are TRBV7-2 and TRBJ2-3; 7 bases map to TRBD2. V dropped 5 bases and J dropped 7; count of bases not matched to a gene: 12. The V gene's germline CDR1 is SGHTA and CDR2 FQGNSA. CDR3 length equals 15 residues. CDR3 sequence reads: CASSIGGSIGNTQYF. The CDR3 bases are TGTGCCAGCAGCATCGGCGGGAGTATAGGAAATACGCAGTATTTT.

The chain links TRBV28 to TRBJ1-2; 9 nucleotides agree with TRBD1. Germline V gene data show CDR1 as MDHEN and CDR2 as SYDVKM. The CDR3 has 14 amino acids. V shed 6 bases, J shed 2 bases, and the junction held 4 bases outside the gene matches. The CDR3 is CASRGQGSNYGYTF. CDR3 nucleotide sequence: TGTGCCAGCAGGGGACAGGGCTCAAACTATGGCTACACCTTC.

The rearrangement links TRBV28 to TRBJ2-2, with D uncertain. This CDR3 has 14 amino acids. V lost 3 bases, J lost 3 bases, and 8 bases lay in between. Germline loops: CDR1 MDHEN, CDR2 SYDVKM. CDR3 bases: TGTGCCAGCAGTTTCCCCGGGTACACCGGGGAGCTGTTTTTT. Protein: CASSFPGYTGELFF.

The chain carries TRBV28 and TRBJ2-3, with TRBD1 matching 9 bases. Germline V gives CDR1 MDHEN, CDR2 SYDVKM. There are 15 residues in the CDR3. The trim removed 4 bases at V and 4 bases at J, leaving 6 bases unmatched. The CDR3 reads CASSSGQGMADTQYF. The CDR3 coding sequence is TGTGCCAGCAGTTCGGGACAGGGTATGGCAGATACGCAGTATTTT.

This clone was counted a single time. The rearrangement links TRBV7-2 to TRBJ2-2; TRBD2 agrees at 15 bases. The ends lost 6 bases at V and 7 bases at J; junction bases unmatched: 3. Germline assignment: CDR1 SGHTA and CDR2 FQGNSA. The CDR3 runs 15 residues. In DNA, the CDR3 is TGTGCCAGCAGAGGGACTAGCGGGGGGAGCGGGGAGCTGTTTTTT. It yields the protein CASRGTSGGSGELFF.

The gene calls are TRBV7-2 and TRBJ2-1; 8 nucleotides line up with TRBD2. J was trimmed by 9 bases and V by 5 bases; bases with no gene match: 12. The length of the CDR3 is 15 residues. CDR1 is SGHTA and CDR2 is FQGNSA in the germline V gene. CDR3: CASSQLPGLDTEQFF. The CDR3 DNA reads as TGTGCCAGCAGCCAACTCCCGGGACTAGATACTGAGCAGTTCTTC.

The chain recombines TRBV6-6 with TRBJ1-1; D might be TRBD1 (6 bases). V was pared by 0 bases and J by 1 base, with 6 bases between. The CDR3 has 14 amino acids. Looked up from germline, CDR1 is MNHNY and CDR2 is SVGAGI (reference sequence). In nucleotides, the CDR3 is TGTGCCAGCAGTTACTCAGGGGGGAACACTGAAGCTTTCTTT. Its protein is CASSYSGGNTEAFF.

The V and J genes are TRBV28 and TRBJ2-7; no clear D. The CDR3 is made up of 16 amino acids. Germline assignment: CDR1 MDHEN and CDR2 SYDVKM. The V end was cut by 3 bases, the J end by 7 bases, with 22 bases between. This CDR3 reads CASSLVGSIAFREQYF. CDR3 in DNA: TGTGCCAGCAGTTTGGTCGGCAGCATAGCTTTTCGGGAGCAGTACTTC. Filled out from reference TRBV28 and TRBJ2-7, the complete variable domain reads DVKVTQSSRYLVKRTGEKVFLECVQDMDHENMFWYRQDPGLGLRLIYFSYDVKMKEKGDIPEGYSVSREKKERFSLILESASTNQTSMYLCASSLVGSIAFREQYFGPGTRLTVT.